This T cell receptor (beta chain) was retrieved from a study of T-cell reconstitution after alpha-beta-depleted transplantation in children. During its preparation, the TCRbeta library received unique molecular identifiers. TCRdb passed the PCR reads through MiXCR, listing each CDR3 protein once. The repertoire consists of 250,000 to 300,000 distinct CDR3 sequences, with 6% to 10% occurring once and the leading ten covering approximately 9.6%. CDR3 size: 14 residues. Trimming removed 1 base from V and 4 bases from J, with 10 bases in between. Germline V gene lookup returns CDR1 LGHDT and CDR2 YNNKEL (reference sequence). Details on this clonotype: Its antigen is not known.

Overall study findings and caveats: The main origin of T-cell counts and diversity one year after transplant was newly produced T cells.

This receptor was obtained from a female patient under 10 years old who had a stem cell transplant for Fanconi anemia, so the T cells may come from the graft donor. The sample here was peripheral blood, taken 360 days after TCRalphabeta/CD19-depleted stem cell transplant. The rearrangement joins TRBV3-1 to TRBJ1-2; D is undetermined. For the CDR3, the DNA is TGTGCCAGCAGCCAAGGAAGGGCCGTCTATGGCTACACCTTC. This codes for CASSQGRAVYGYTF.